This T cell receptor beta chain was sequenced during a study of shared clonotypes between healthy human individuals. Negatively enriched CD4+ T cells were divided by CD45RA into naive and memory. Study findings and constraints: Compared with clonotypes that all four donors shared, non-shared clonotypes had lower generation probabilities. The sole specimen, blood, was sampled, and tissue repertoires likely differ.

The authors ran the assay at deep level. Measured with immunoSEQ multiplex PCR; TCRdb has only the in-frame clones, and not every one. This sample has some 1.4 million clones, with roughly 96% found just once. A note on this clone: The antigen remains unidentified.

Germline V gene lookup returns CDR1 PRHDT and CDR2 FYEKMQ (reference sequence). Deletions cut 8 bases from V and 0 bases from J, with 23 bases between. The CDR3 totals 18 residues. The chain recombines TRBV13 with TRBJ1-3; no reliable D call. The TCR was taken from a man younger than 40 in good health. The material sequenced was naive CD4+ T cells sorted from blood. Described subset: CD45RA+ positively selected. CDR3 loop: CASLKSGEGRASGNTIYF. The CDR3 nucleotides are TGTGCCAGCCTTAAAAGCGGTGAAGGCAGAGCCTCTGGAAACACCATATATTTT.